This T cell receptor beta chain emerged from a study of cytomegalovirus exposure and HLA in healthy donors. Overall study results and limits: Near-uniform donor sequencing depth was presumed by presence/absence analyses.

The germline V gene has CDR1 SGHTS and CDR2 YDEGEE. The CDR3 loop spans 11 amino acids. The V gene lost 1 base and the J gene lost 4 bases, with 2 bases spanning the gap. This clone was seen only a few times. The antigen is not known. The PCR made use of 60 Vbeta and 13 Jbeta primers. In the original analysis: An analysis that came later counted 80 million or so unique TCR beta chains, approximately 9.9 million shared. Clones were sequenced by immunoSEQ multiplex PCR, and TCRdb holds only the in-frame ones, with some missing. D and trimming were read from the DNA, whereas the V and J calls and clone size are those reported in that table. The sample yields 150,000 to 200,000 clones, 84% seen once.

This receptor was obtained from a woman aged 45-65 years in good health and CMV-seropositive. Sequenced input: PBMCs. The genes are TRBV5-8 and TRBJ1-1; D is unresolved. CDR3 residues: CASSLRTEAFF. CDR3 nucleotide sequence: TGTGCCAGCAGCTTGCGCACTGAAGCTTTCTTT.